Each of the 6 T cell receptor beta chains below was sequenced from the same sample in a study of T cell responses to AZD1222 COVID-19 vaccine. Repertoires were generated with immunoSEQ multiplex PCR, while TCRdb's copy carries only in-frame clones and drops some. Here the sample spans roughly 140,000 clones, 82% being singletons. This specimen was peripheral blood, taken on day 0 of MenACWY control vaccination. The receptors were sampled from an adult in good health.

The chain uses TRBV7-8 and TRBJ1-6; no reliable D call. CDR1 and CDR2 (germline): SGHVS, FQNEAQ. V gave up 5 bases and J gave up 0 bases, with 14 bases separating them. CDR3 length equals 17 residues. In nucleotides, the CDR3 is TGTGCCAGCAGCACCCGACCGCTAACCTCCTATAATTCACCCCTCCACTTT. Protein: CASSTRPLTSYNSPLHF.

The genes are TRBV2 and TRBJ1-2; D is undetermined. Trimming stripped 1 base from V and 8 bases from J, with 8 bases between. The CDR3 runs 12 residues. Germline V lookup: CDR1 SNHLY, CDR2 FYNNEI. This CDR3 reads CASSEGPGGYTF. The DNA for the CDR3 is TGTGCCAGCAGTGAAGGCCCCGGGGGCTACACCTTC.

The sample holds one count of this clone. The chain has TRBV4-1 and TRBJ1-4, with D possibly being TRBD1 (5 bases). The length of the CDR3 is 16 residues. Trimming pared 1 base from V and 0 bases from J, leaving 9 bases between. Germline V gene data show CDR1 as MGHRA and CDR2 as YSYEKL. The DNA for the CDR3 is TGCGCCAGCAGCCAAGGACAGATTGCAACTAATGAAAAACTGTTTTTT. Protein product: CASSQGQIATNEKLFF.

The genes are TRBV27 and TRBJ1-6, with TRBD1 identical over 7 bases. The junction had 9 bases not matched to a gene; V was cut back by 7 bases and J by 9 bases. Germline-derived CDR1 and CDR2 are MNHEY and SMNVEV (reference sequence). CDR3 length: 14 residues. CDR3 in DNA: TGTGCCAGCACTTACGGAGGGGGCCGTTCACCCCTCCACTTT. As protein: CASTYGGGRSPLHF.

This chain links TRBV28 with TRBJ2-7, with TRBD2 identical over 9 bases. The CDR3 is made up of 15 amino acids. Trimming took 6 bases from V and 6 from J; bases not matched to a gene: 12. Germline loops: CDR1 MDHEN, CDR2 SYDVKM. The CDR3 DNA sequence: TGTGCCAGCAGCCCTTTGCGGGGGGGTATCTCCGAGCAGTACGTC. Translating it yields CASSPLRGGISEQYV.

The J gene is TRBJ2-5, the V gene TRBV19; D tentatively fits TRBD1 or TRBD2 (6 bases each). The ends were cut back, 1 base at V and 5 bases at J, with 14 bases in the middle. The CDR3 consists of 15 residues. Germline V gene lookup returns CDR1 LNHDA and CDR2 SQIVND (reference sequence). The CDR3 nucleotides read TGTGCCAGTAGTATAGGGGGGGCAGGCTGGGAGACCCAGTACTTC. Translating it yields CASSIGGAGWETQYF.